These T cell receptor beta chains were read from a single sample in a study of blood T cell repertoires in COVID-19. Sequenced by immunoSEQ multiplex PCR; TCRdb stores in-frame clones only, minus some. The data hold 150,000 to 200,000 clones, with roughly 80% observed a single time. Sequencing was performed on peripheral blood. These TCRs come from a woman older than 75 with acute or convalescent COVID-19. Each CDR3 is given with its conserved first and last residue. Fields, in order: clone size, D gene, J gene, V gene, CDR3 protein, CDR3 DNA. The D gene is left open where the match is weak. The size entry is marked missing in some rows and otherwise reads once, few, many or a size class.

clone_size: .
d_call: .
j_call: TRBJ1-1
v_call: TRBV19
cdr3_aa: CASRSGYTEAFF
cdr3_nt: TGTGCCAGTAGGTCAGGGTACACTGAAGCTTTCTTT

clone_size: few
d_call: TRBD1
j_call: TRBJ1-4
v_call: TRBV19
cdr3_aa: CATNGGQGVREKLFF
cdr3_nt: TGTGCCACAAACGGGGGACAGGGAGTGAGGGAAAAACTGTTTTTT

clone_size: .
d_call: .
j_call: TRBJ2-2
v_call: TRBV19
cdr3_aa: CASSHQGGGELFF
cdr3_nt: TGTGCCAGTAGTCATCAAGGAGGCGGGGAGCTGTTTTTT

clone_size: once
d_call: .
j_call: TRBJ2-2
v_call: TRBV7-3
cdr3_aa: CASSANGGWNTGELFF
cdr3_nt: TGTGCCAGCAGCGCTAATGGAGGTTGGAACACCGGGGAGCTGTTTTTT

clone_size: .
d_call: TRBD1
j_call: TRBJ2-5
v_call: TRBV5-8
cdr3_aa: CASSLDRAGETQYF
cdr3_nt: TGTGCCAGCAGCCTGGACAGGGCCGGAGAGACCCAGTACTTC

clone_size: .
d_call: TRBD1
j_call: TRBJ1-1
v_call: TRBV5-1
cdr3_aa: CASSTRQGAGNTEAFF
cdr3_nt: TGCGCCAGCAGCACTCGACAGGGGGCGGGGAACACTGAAGCTTTCTTT

clone_size: .
d_call: .
j_call: TRBJ1-3
v_call: TRBV2
cdr3_aa: CASSGTLGNTIYF
cdr3_nt: TGTGCCAGCAGTGGGACACTTGGAAACACCATATATTTT

clone_size: .
d_call: TRBD1
j_call: TRBJ1-2
v_call: TRBV3-1/TRBV3-2
cdr3_aa: CASSQAQDRANYGYTF
cdr3_nt: TGTGCCAGCAGCCAAGCCCAGGACAGGGCGAACTATGGCTACACCTTC

clone_size: .
d_call: TRBD1
j_call: TRBJ2-1
v_call: TRBV4-1
cdr3_aa: CASSWRQGVGNEQFF
cdr3_nt: TGCGCCAGCAGCTGGAGACAGGGGGTGGGAAATGAGCAGTTCTTC

clone_size: .
d_call: TRBD1
j_call: TRBJ2-1
v_call: TRBV5-1
cdr3_aa: CASWDRDNEQFF
cdr3_nt: TGCGCCAGCTGGGACAGGGACAATGAGCAGTTCTTC

clone_size: .
d_call: .
j_call: TRBJ2-7
v_call: TRBV6-5
cdr3_aa: CATSGGGSSYEQYF
cdr3_nt: TGTGCCACCTCAGGGGGCGGGAGCTCGTACGAGCAGTACTTC

clone_size: .
d_call: .
j_call: TRBJ1-3
v_call: TRBV30
cdr3_aa: CAWTTGSGNTIYF
cdr3_nt: TGTGCCTGGACAACAGGGTCTGGAAACACCATATATTTT

clone_size: few
d_call: .
j_call: TRBJ1-2
v_call: TRBV10-2
cdr3_aa: CASRSTGNYGYTF
cdr3_nt: TGCGCCAGCAGATCGACAGGAAACTATGGCTACACCTTC

clone_size: .
d_call: .
j_call: TRBJ1-1
v_call: TRBV9
cdr3_aa: CASSVVRVNTEAFF
cdr3_nt: TGTGCCAGCAGCGTAGTCAGGGTAAACACTGAAGCTTTCTTT

clone_size: .
d_call: TRBD2
j_call: TRBJ2-3
v_call: TRBV2
cdr3_aa: CASRGTSGRTDTQYF
cdr3_nt: TGTGCCAGCAGAGGGACTAGCGGGAGAACAGATACGCAGTATTTT

clone_size: .
d_call: TRBD2
j_call: TRBJ2-1
v_call: TRBV3-1/TRBV3-2
cdr3_aa: CASGRAGGSWNEQFF
cdr3_nt: TGTGCCAGCGGCCGGGCGGGAGGTTCTTGGAATGAGCAGTTCTTC

clone_size: .
d_call: TRBD1
j_call: TRBJ1-1
v_call: TRBV27
cdr3_aa: CASSLNPGTGSRAFF
cdr3_nt: TGTGCCAGCAGTCTAAATCCCGGGACAGGGTCGCGAGCTTTCTTT

clone_size: .
d_call: TRBD1
j_call: TRBJ2-7
v_call: TRBV12-3/TRBV12-4
cdr3_aa: CASQDRRTYEQYF
cdr3_nt: TGTGCCAGTCAGGACAGGAGGACCTACGAGCAGTACTTC

clone_size: few
d_call: TRBD1
j_call: TRBJ1-6
v_call: TRBV3-1/TRBV3-2
cdr3_aa: CASSHSPGGRSPLHF
cdr3_nt: TGTGCCAGCAGCCACTCCCCAGGGGGCAGATCACCCCTCCACTTT

clone_size: .
d_call: .
j_call: TRBJ2-7
v_call: TRBV20-1
cdr3_aa: CSASQGNEQYF
cdr3_nt: TGCAGTGCTAGTCAGGGAAACGAGCAGTACTTC

clone_size: .
d_call: .
j_call: TRBJ1-5
v_call: TRBV21-1
cdr3_aa: CASSNLDRGSSNQPQHF
cdr3_nt: TGTGCCAGCAGCAATCTTGACAGGGGGTCTAGCAATCAGCCCCAGCATTTT

clone_size: .
d_call: .
j_call: TRBJ2-7
v_call: TRBV21-1
cdr3_aa: CASSANRDRDYEQYF
cdr3_nt: TGTGCCAGCAGCGCCAACCGGGACAGGGATTACGAGCAGTACTTC

clone_size: once
d_call: TRBD1
j_call: TRBJ1-6
v_call: TRBV5-1
cdr3_aa: CASSRWGTAETSPLHF
cdr3_nt: TGCGCCAGCAGCCGATGGGGGACAGCCGAGACCTCACCCCTCCACTTT

clone_size: .
d_call: TRBD2
j_call: TRBJ2-1
v_call: TRBV6-2/TRBV6-3
cdr3_aa: CASSSSGSIHNEQFF
cdr3_nt: TGTGCCAGCAGTTCTAGCGGGAGCATTCACAATGAGCAGTTCTTC

clone_size: once
d_call: .
j_call: TRBJ2-7
v_call: TRBV28
cdr3_aa: CASIGQGLTSYEQYF
cdr3_nt: TGTGCCAGCATCGGCCAGGGCTTAACCTCCTACGAGCAGTACTTC

clone_size: .
d_call: TRBD1
j_call: TRBJ2-7
v_call: TRBV7-2
cdr3_aa: CASSLTGQGSYEQYF
cdr3_nt: TGTGCCAGCAGCTTAACCGGACAGGGGTCCTACGAGCAGTACTTC

clone_size: .
d_call: .
j_call: TRBJ2-3
v_call: TRBV29-1
cdr3_aa: CSVGEVDFSTDTQYF
cdr3_nt: TGCAGCGTCGGAGAAGTTGATTTTAGCACAGATACGCAGTATTTT

clone_size: .
d_call: TRBD1
j_call: TRBJ1-1
v_call: TRBV5-4
cdr3_aa: CASSQGVRAFF
cdr3_nt: TGTGCCAGCAGCCAGGGGGTCCGGGCTTTCTTT

clone_size: .
d_call: .
j_call: TRBJ1-1
v_call: TRBV21-1
cdr3_aa: CASGGLPGSAFF
cdr3_nt: TGTGCCAGCGGGGGCCTTCCCGGCTCGGCTTTCTTT

clone_size: .
d_call: TRBD1
j_call: TRBJ1-2
v_call: TRBV5-6
cdr3_aa: CASSFYPGTGSYGYTF
cdr3_nt: TGTGCCAGCAGCTTCTACCCCGGGACAGGGAGCTATGGCTACACCTTC

clone_size: once
d_call: TRBD1
j_call: TRBJ1-6
v_call: TRBV10-2
cdr3_aa: CASSENRGSPLHF
cdr3_nt: TGCGCCAGCAGTGAGAACAGGGGTTCACCCCTCCACTTT

clone_size: .
d_call: TRBD1
j_call: TRBJ1-2
v_call: TRBV3-1/TRBV3-2
cdr3_aa: CASSQDRDRVGLGYTF
cdr3_nt: TGTGCCAGCAGCCAAGATCGGGACAGGGTGGGGCTAGGCTACACCTTC

clone_size: .
d_call: TRBD2
j_call: TRBJ2-1
v_call: TRBV11-2
cdr3_aa: CASSRALAGGNNEQFF
cdr3_nt: TGTGCCAGCAGCCGCGCGTTGGCGGGAGGCAACAATGAGCAGTTCTTC

clone_size: .
d_call: TRBD1
j_call: TRBJ2-7
v_call: TRBV19
cdr3_aa: CASSSPGQGVYEQYF
cdr3_nt: TGTGCCAGTAGTAGCCCGGGACAGGGGGTCTACGAGCAGTACTTC

clone_size: .
d_call: .
j_call: TRBJ1-2
v_call: TRBV18
cdr3_aa: CASSPNPGAYNYGYTF
cdr3_nt: TGTGCCAGCTCACCAAATCCAGGGGCCTATAACTATGGCTACACCTTC

clone_size: .
d_call: TRBD1
j_call: TRBJ1-1
v_call: TRBV11-2
cdr3_aa: CASSRTGTANTEAFF
cdr3_nt: TGTGCCAGCAGTAGGACCGGGACAGCGAACACTGAAGCTTTCTTT

clone_size: .
d_call: TRBD2
j_call: TRBJ2-1
v_call: TRBV5-5
cdr3_aa: CASSLALAGHEQFF
cdr3_nt: TGTGCCAGCAGCTTGGCTTTAGCGGGACATGAGCAGTTCTTC

clone_size: .
d_call: TRBD1
j_call: TRBJ1-5
v_call: TRBV19
cdr3_aa: CASSLPGTGDQPQHF
cdr3_nt: TGTGCCAGTAGCCTTCCAGGGACAGGGGATCAGCCCCAGCATTTT

clone_size: .
d_call: .
j_call: TRBJ1-3
v_call: TRBV5-4
cdr3_aa: CASSLLGASSGNTIYF
cdr3_nt: TGTGCCAGCAGCCTCCTGGGGGCATCCTCTGGAAACACCATATATTTT

clone_size: .
d_call: TRBD2
j_call: TRBJ2-7
v_call: TRBV5-4
cdr3_aa: CASSLGTSGSYEQYF
cdr3_nt: TGTGCCAGCAGCTTGGGGACTAGCGGCTCCTACGAGCAGTACTTC

clone_size: .
d_call: TRBD1
j_call: TRBJ1-2
v_call: TRBV10-3
cdr3_aa: CAISLTGSHGYTF
cdr3_nt: TGTGCCATCAGCCTGACAGGGAGCCATGGCTACACCTTC

clone_size: .
d_call: TRBD2
j_call: TRBJ2-7
v_call: TRBV19
cdr3_aa: CARSAGGGFDEQYF
cdr3_nt: TGTGCCCGTAGCGCGGGGGGGGGCTTCGACGAGCAGTACTTC